These 7 T cell receptor beta chains were all obtained from the same sample, sequenced in a study of T cells in Graves' hyperthyroidism and ophthalmopathy. Researchers amplified the TCR beta CDR3 regions from RNA transcripts. RT-PCR in the first round (using the HTBI primer set) targeted the TCR CDR3. One entry per CDR3 protein results from TCRdb running MiXCR on the multiplex PCR reads. The data show about 290,000 distinct CDR3 sequences, roughly an eighth seen once. The specimen was blood. The source of these receptors is a woman between 35 and 50 years old with Graves' hyperthyroidism.

V usage is TRBV29-1 and J usage is TRBJ2-1; TRBD1 is a possible D gene (5 bases). V shed 3 bases and J shed 8 bases, with 11 bases lying between them. This CDR3 region has 12 residues. Germline CDR1 is SQVTM and CDR2 is ANQGSEA. This chain's CDR3 is CSVDIGADEQFF. CDR3 DNA: TGCAGCGTTGATATAGGGGCGGATGAGCAGTTCTTC.

This clonotype was detected ten times or more. The genes are TRBV7-3 and TRBJ1-2; D is possibly TRBD1 (5 bases). Germline CDR1 and CDR2: SGHTA and FQGTGA. The germline V and J ends were trimmed by 3 bases and 8 bases, with 13 bases remaining between them. The CDR3 length is 13 residues. The CDR3 region has the DNA TGTGCCAGCAGCTTCGGCGTCGGGGACGGCTACACCTTC. Translating gives CASSFGVGDGYTF.

This clonotype was observed many times. The rearrangement links TRBV28 to TRBJ1-5; D gene unclear. Germline CDR1 MDHEN, CDR2 SYDVKM. The CDR3 has 15 residues. Trimming removed 6 bases from V and 0 bases from J, with 12 bases in between. In nucleotides, the CDR3 is TGTGCCAGCAGAGACCCCCAGATTAGCAATCAGCCCCAGCATTTT. Residues: CASRDPQISNQPQHF.

Concerning this clonotype itself: One junction end disagrees with the germline gene, perhaps due to a read error. The chain carries TRBV28 and TRBJ2-1; D is unresolved. CDR1 is MDHEN and CDR2 is SYDVKM in the germline V gene. This CDR3 has 13 residues. The CDR3 loop reads CASSLLRGQLGVF. The CDR3 nucleotides are TGTGCCAGCAGTTTGTTGCGTGGGCAGCTTGGGGTCTTC.

This sequence joins TRBV20-1 and TRBJ2-7; D might be TRBD1 or TRBD2, each matching 8 bases. Germline V gene data show CDR1 as DFQATT and CDR2 as SNEGSKA (reference sequence). CDR3 size: 16 residues. V was pared by 1 base and J by 4 bases, with 20 bases between. CDR3 in DNA: TGCAGTGCTAGAGCGGGAGGGACAGGTGAACTTTACGAGCAGTACTTC. It codes for CSARAGGTGELYEQYF.

The CDR3 sequence is CASSLAGTGPPPEQYF. The CDR3 bases are TGTGCCAGCAGCTTAGCAGGGACAGGCCCCCCTCCAGAGCAGTACTTC. The V gene is TRBV7-9, the J gene TRBJ2-7, with TRBD1 matching 8 bases. With 0 bases clipped from V and 7 bases from J, the junction kept 11 bases outside the gene matches. Germline assignment: CDR1 SEHNR and CDR2 FQNEAQ (reference sequence). The CDR3 is 16 residues long. The full variable domain, with the rest looked up from reference TRBV7-9 and TRBJ2-7, is DTGVSQNPRHKITKRGQNVTFRCDPISEHNRLYWYRQTLGQGPEFLTYFQNEAQLEKSRLLSDRFSAERPKGSFSTLEIQRTEQGDSAMYLCASSLAGTGPPPEQYFGPGTRLTVT.

This clonotype was seen ten or more times. DNA of the CDR3: TGTGCCAGCAGTGCGACAGGGGGCGCCGGCACAGATACGCAGTATTTT. This codes for CASSATGGAGTDTQYF. The V call is TRBV6-1, the J call TRBJ2-3, with 10 bases that match TRBD1. Looked up from germline, CDR1 is MNHNS and CDR2 is SASEGT. The CDR3 is 16 amino acids. Trimming cost V 4 bases and J 1 base; bases outside gene matches: 5.